This T cell receptor beta chain was identified in a study of T cell responses to AZD1222 COVID-19 vaccine. Overall study findings and caveats: In the spike-specific TCR repertoire, nearly half reportedly target unmutated variant regions. Vaccination with two AZD1222 doses was followed by a rise in Spike-specific TCR breadth and depth. Seropositive AZD1222 recipients at baseline numbered only 6 or 7. White British donors predominated, females outnumbered males, and clonal diversity was possibly underestimated.

With regard to this clone: Its antigen remains unidentified.

Deletions cut 4 bases from V and 5 bases from J, with 16 bases between. The CDR3 length is 15 residues. The germline gives CDR1 LGHDT, CDR2 YNNKEL (reference sequence). Using immunoSEQ multiplex PCR, the repertoire was profiled, and TCRdb retains in-frame clones only, with some absent. The table lists roughly 150,000 clones, less than 90% of them singletons, with 6.9% in the top ten. This chain joins TRBV3-1 (or the pseudogene TRBV3-2) and TRBJ2-3, with D tentatively TRBD1 or TRBD2 (6 bases each). The origin of this receptor is an adult who had recovered from COVID-19. The sample consisted of peripheral blood, taken after recovery from COVID-19. CDR3 sequence (DNA): TGTGCCAGCAGCCTCGCCAGGGGAGGCGGAGATACGCAGTATTTT. Its protein is CASSLARGGGDTQYF.